The rows below give T cell receptor beta chains drawn from one sample of a study of blood T cell repertoires in COVID-19. Sequencing was performed with immunoSEQ multiplex PCR; in TCRdb, only in-frame clones are kept and a portion is missing. Of around 440,000 clones listed, more than 70% are singletons. What was sequenced was peripheral blood. These TCRs come from a woman in her forties or fifties with COVID-19, enrolled during active disease. CDR3s include the opening cysteine and the closing phenylalanine or tryptophan. Fields, in order: clone size, CDR3 length, J gene, V gene, D gene, CDR3 DNA, CDR3 protein. The D gene is left open where the match is weak. Clone size appears in some rows only: once, few, many, or a class for an expanded clone.

>-|15|TRBJ2-7|TRBV10-3|TRBD1
TGTGCCATCAGTGATGGACAGGCCGGAACCTACGAGCAGTACTTC
CAISDGQAGTYEQYF
>once|16|TRBJ2-2|TRBV3-1/TRBV3-2|TRBD1
TGTGCCAGCAGCCAACCCGGGACAGGGGGCCACGGGGAGCTGTTTTTT
CASSQPGTGGHGELFF
>-|15|TRBJ2-3|TRBV5-4|TRBD2
TGTGCCATCCAGACTAGCGGGGCCAGCACAGATACGCAGTATTTT
CAIQTSGASTDTQYF
>-|14|TRBJ1-2|TRBV5-1|-
TGCGCCAGCAGCTTAATTCGGGGAGACTATGGCTACACCTTC
CASSLIRGDYGYTF
>-|13|TRBJ1-2|TRBV2|TRBD1
TGTGCCAGCAGTTGGACAGGGGTGGATGGCTACACCTTC
CASSWTGVDGYTF
>-|17|TRBJ1-1|TRBV6-1|-
TGTGCCAGCAGTGTAGGGGACTCCTTACCAATGAACACTGAAGCTTTCTTT
CASSVGDSLPMNTEAFF
>few|14|TRBJ2-7|TRBV5-6|TRBD1
TGTGCCAGCAGCGACTTGACAGGGACCCACGAGCAGTACTTC
CASSDLTGTHEQYF
>-|15|TRBJ2-7|TRBV6-5|TRBD1
TGTGCCAGCAGTTACGGGGGGACAGGGATAGACGAGCAGTACTTC
CASSYGGTGIDEQYF
>-|13|TRBJ1-6|TRBV9|-
TGTGCCAGCAGCGTAGGTGGACTTTCACCCCTCCACTTT
CASSVGGLSPLHF
>-|11|TRBJ1-2|TRBV20-1|-
TGCAGTGCTAGAGCCCTGTCCGGCTACACCTTC
CSARALSGYTF
>-|14|TRBJ1-2|TRBV2|TRBD1
TGTGCCAGCAGGGAGGACAGGGTTGTCTATGGCTACACCTTC
CASREDRVVYGYTF
>-|13|TRBJ1-2|TRBV2|-
TGTGCCAGCACCCCCTTGGGAGCCTATGGCTACACCTTC
CASTPLGAYGYTF
>-|15|TRBJ2-3|TRBV20-1|-
TGCAGTGCTAGTAGGAGGGACCTAATCACAGATACGCAGTATTTT
CSASRRDLITDTQYF
>-|15|TRBJ2-3|TRBV9|TRBD1
TGTGCCAGCAGCGTGGGACAGTCTTTCACAGATACGCAGTATTTT
CASSVGQSFTDTQYF
>-|15|TRBJ1-2|TRBV5-6|TRBD1
TGTGCCAGCAGCTTGGATCGCGGGACAGGGGTTTTTCTGTCCTTC
CASSLDRGTGVFLSF
>-|13|TRBJ2-2|TRBV30|-
TGTGCCTGGACCAGATGGAACACCGGGGAGCTGTTTTTT
CAWTRWNTGELFF
>-|17|TRBJ2-6|TRBV5-1|-
TGCGCCAGCAGCTCGGACTGGGCCGACTCTGGGGCCAACGTCCTGACTTTC
CASSSDWADSGANVLTF
>-|13|TRBJ1-1|TRBV6-5|-
TGTGCCAGCAGCCTTACTATGAACACTGAAGCTTTCTTT
CASSLTMNTEAFF
>once|14|TRBJ1-1|TRBV5-1|-
TGCGCCAGCAGCGGAGGGGGGGAAGTCACTGAAGCTTTCTTT
CASSGGGEVTEAFF
>-|14|TRBJ2-7|TRBV6-6|TRBD1
TGTGCCAGCAGTTACTCGACAGGGGGTCATGGGCAGTACTTC
CASSYSTGGHGQYF
>-|13|TRBJ2-7|TRBV6-6|-
TGTGCCAGGACAGGACCTAGCTCCTACGAGCAGTACTTC
CARTGPSSYEQYF
>-|13|TRBJ1-2|TRBV13|TRBD1
TGTGCCAGCAGCCATGGGACAGGGGCCTCCCGGGCCTTC
CASSHGTGASRAF
>-|15|TRBJ2-7|TRBV4-2|TRBD1
TGTGCCAGCAGCTTGCCGGGACAGGGGAACTACGAGCAGTACTTC
CASSLPGQGNYEQYF
>-|16|TRBJ1-4|TRBV4-2|-
TGTGCCAGCAGCCAAGTAGGACAGACAACTAATGAAAAACTGTTTTTT
CASSQVGQTTNEKLFF
>-|12|TRBJ1-1|TRBV11-2|-
TGTGCCAGCAGCTCCCTTCCTGCTGAAGCTTTCTTT
CASSSLPAEAFF
>once|14|TRBJ2-1|TRBV18|TRBD1
TGTGCCAGCTCACCGGGACAGGGAAGAAATGAGCAGTTCTTC
CASSPGQGRNEQFF
>-|14|TRBJ2-7|TRBV25-1|TRBD1
TGTGCCAGCAGTGAGATTAGGACAGGGAACGAGCAGTACTTC
CASSEIRTGNEQYF
>few|15|TRBJ1-1|TRBV10-3|TRBD1
TGTGCCATCAGTGTTGAAGGGACAGCGAACACTGAAGCTTTCTTT
CAISVEGTANTEAFF
>-|14|TRBJ1-2|TRBV27|-
TGTGCCAGCAGTTTCGCAGGGTCTAACTATGGCTACACCTTC
CASSFAGSNYGYTF
>-|13|TRBJ2-4|TRBV3-1/TRBV3-2|TRBD2
TGTGCCAGCAGCCTCGGGAGCGGGGCCTCGCAGTACTTC
CASSLGSGASQYF
>-|13|TRBJ1-2|TRBV5-1|-
TGCGCCAGCAGCTTGGAGGGGTACTATGGCTACACCTTC
CASSLEGYYGYTF
>-|14|TRBJ2-1|TRBV7-9|TRBD1
TGTGCCAGCAGCTTAGGCAGGGGGAAGGATGAGCAGTTCTTC
CASSLGRGKDEQFF
>-|14|TRBJ2-7|TRBV13|-
TGTGCCAGCAGCTCCAGCGACGCCTCCTACGAGCAGTACTTC
CASSSSDASYEQYF
>-|15|TRBJ2-3|TRBV25-1|-
TGTGCCAGCAGTGAAGAGGCGGGGCCCACAGATACGCAGTATTTT
CASSEEAGPTDTQYF
>-|14|TRBJ1-4|TRBV5-4|-
TGTGCCAGCAGCTGGGGGACGGGAGGTGAGCAACTGTTTTTT
CASSWGTGGEQLFF
>-|13|TRBJ2-2|TRBV10-1|-
TGCGCCAGCAGTGAGCAGGTCACCGGGGAGCTGTTTTTT
CASSEQVTGELFF
>-|15|TRBJ2-5|TRBV6-5|TRBD2
TGTGCCAGCAGTCCCCTTAGCGGGATACAAGAGACCCAGTACTTC
CASSPLSGIQETQYF
>-|13|TRBJ2-1|TRBV19|-
TGTGCCAGTAGTAGGTCCAGGAACAATGAGCAGTTCTTC
CASSRSRNNEQFF
>-|17|TRBJ1-1|TRBV5-1|TRBD1
TGCGCCAGCAGCTTGGCCGGGCCCGACAGGGGGAACACTGAAGCTTTCTTT
CASSLAGPDRGNTEAFF
>-|11|TRBJ2-1|TRBV5-6|-
TGTGCCAGCAGCGCTAGCAATGAGCAGTTCTTC
CASSASNEQFF
>-|10|TRBJ1-1|TRBV29-1|-
TGCAGCGTTAGGGGAACTGAAGCTTTCTTT
CSVRGTEAFF
>-|14|TRBJ2-6|TRBV9|-
TGTGCCAGCAGCCTAGGTCCGGGGGCCAACGTCCTGACTTTC
CASSLGPGANVLTF
>-|17|TRBJ1-1|TRBV4-2|-
TGTGCCAGCAGCCTAGGGGCGTGGCAGCCGGATGGCCGTGAAGCTTTCTTT
CASSLGAWQPDGREAFF
>once|14|TRBJ1-2|TRBV27|TRBD1
TGTGCCAGCAGCCGCCGGGACAGGGGTGATGGCTACACCTTC
CASSRRDRGDGYTF
>-|13|TRBJ1-4|TRBV29-1|-
TGCAGCGTTGTAATTCAGGGGAACGAAAAACTGTTTTTT
CSVVIQGNEKLFF